Sequencing of this T cell receptor (beta chain) was carried out in a study of cytomegalovirus exposure and HLA in healthy donors. Overall study context: About 200 million T cells yielded under 130 million unique TCR beta sequences in earlier analysis. Regarding the study as a whole: Cytomegalovirus-associated TCR beta chains were listed, numbering 150 to 200. A further, later analysis showed that HLA-associated TCR beta chains (compared with equally common others) were more clonally expanded.

The PCR employed 60 Vbeta primers together with 13 Jbeta primers. Assay used: immunoSEQ multiplex PCR; TCRdb lists only in-frame clones, some missing. The repertoire has more than 85,000 clones, about 70% of them found once; the top ten carry 3.2%. Every donor was a healthy person donating bone marrow. As to this clone: Its matching antigen is unknown.

Germline CDR1 and CDR2: SEHNR and FQNEAQ (reference sequence). The CDR3 spans 14 residues. The junction had 2 bases not matched to a gene; V was cut back by 2 bases and J by 5 bases. The specimen sequenced was PBMCs. This TCR derives from a man aged 25-40 years in good health and CMV-seronegative. The genes are TRBV7-9 and TRBJ2-1, with 8 nucleotides matching TRBD2. The CDR3 region has the DNA TGTGCCAGCAGCTTAACTAGCGGCAACAATGAGCAGTTCTTC. Protein product: CASSLTSGNNEQFF.